The sequence of this T cell receptor (beta chain) was determined in a study of T cells in Graves' hyperthyroidism and ophthalmopathy. Study-level background: Peripheral blood was taken when the disease was first diagnosed, before any treatment began.

Diagnoses were made from clinical symptoms, serum measures (thyroxine and TRAb), thyroid ultrasound and orbital computed tomography. Each 10 ml fresh peripheral blood draw supplied the PBMCs. The CDR3 regions of TCR beta were amplified from RNA transcripts. HTBI primers drove first-round RT-PCR of the TCR CDR3. TCRdb ran MiXCR on the multiplex PCR reads and lists one entry per CDR3 protein. The repertoire includes 300,000 to 500,000 distinct CDR3 sequences, over 11% of them detected once, and 25% to 30% sits in the top ten. Trimming shortened V by 6 bases and J by 2 bases, and 14 bases separated the two germline ends. CDR1 and CDR2 from the germline V gene are SQVTM and ANQGSEA. The CDR3 runs to 13 residues. Study findings and constraints: Clonotypes that were expanded in thyroid above 0.001 mostly appeared in blood too.

This clonotype occurred a few times. The antigen is unknown. Sample: blood. The sequence derives from a middle-aged man with Graves' ophthalmopathy. This chain joins TRBV29-1 and TRBJ2-7, with D perhaps TRBD1 (6 bases). The CDR3 is CSVLDRRTYEQYF. In DNA form, the CDR3 reads TGCAGCGTCCTGGACAGAAGGACCTACGAGCAGTACTTC.